This paragraph reports one TCR beta chain. This clonotype came up a few times. Its antigen has not been determined. It has no much larger one-base neighbor in the sample; base qualities were not kept. The sample is drawn from a study of blood T cells in healthy people across ages (dated by TCRdb to the mid-2010s). Study-level background: In model experiments, template switching captured roughly one uniquely barcoded TCR beta cDNA molecule for every two T cells. Using deep sequencing normalized with unique cDNA molecular identifiers, the study measured how TCR beta repertoire diversity changes with age. The donors were divided into four age groups: young (average approximately 15 years), middle-aged (about 40), aged (roughly 60) and long-lived (roughly 88). To avoid experimental bias, donors of different ages were randomly spread across the sequencing lanes. Using the same blood draw, the study looked at two additional independent replicas of 1 million unique cDNA reads for two donors, one aged 18 to 30 and the other aged 80 or older. Results the study describes overall, beyond this receptor: Observed TCR beta diversity per million T cells fell roughly linearly with age, and a significant reduction was already apparent by age approximately 40. Conclusive comparison of naive and antigen-experienced compartments was prevented by the profiling of bulk unsorted PBMCs. Total diversity estimates from one million sequenced T cells were considered lower bounds and underestimates. There was a strong correlation between observed TCR beta diversity and the percentage of naive T cells measured by flow cytometry. Because the CMV infection status of the donors was unknown, age-related changes in expanded clonotypes may potentially have been confounded. Compared with the aged group, the long-lived group had more naive CD4+ T cells, fewer expanded clones and increased TCR diversity, a pattern suggesting age selection.

The method behind the library was 5' RACE. Sequencing relied on an Illumina HiSeq 2500. A second PCR of about 6 to 12 cycles was run with a J-beta primer mix and a sample-barcoded 5' primer. A template-switch 5' adaptor carrying 12 random nucleotides introduced a unique molecular identifier onto each TCR beta cDNA molecule. Each sample yielded at least 3 million CDR3-containing paired-end reads. All of the RNA was converted into first-strand cDNA using the Mint cDNA synthesis kit, with a TRBC-specific oligonucleotide serving as the primer. Following uracil-DNA glycosylase treatment, all cDNA underwent a first 18-cycle PCR with the universal primers M1SS and BC2_uni_R. The original pipeline was this. For normalization, 1 million high-quality reads, each with a distinct molecular identifier, were randomly selected from each sample. Instead of being binned into consensus sequences, reads with shared molecular identifiers were discarded. MiTCR, with a Q25 quality threshold and the strictest error-elimination algorithm, was used for CDR3 identification, clonotype clustering and error correction. A nonparametric unseen species model using Euler transformation provided a lower-bound estimate of total TCR beta diversity. TCRdb took the public reads, trimmed them with fastp at Q25, ran MiXCR for clone calling and kept in-frame beta chains. Rows are unified per CDR3 protein, each entry keeping the most common DNA and genes. V and J calls and clone size were set by TCRdb, not the authors. This sample has 1.5 million to 2 million distinct CDR3 sequences in its table, and roughly 30% of those were observed once. The ten largest clones represent about 7.7% of the sample.

Donors were 39 systemically healthy Caucasian individuals from Russia aged roughly 6 to 100 years. Roughly 9.5 milliliters of peripheral blood were drawn from each donor into EDTA-treated Vacutainer tubes. Ficoll-Paque density-gradient centrifugation was used to isolate PBMCs, with at least 6.5 million per sample. Trizol reagent was used to extract total RNA from PBMCs, with at least 6 micrograms per sample. For every donor, an aliquot of PBMCs went through flow cytometry to measure the percentages of naive CD45RAhigh/CD27high T cells. V is reduced by 3 bases and J by 4 bases, leaving a spacing of 7 bases between them. Reading from cysteine to phenylalanine, the CDR3 counts 13 amino acids. Left in the record is the CDR3 DNA by itself, 39 bases read in frame from the first base. CDR1 MNHNY and CDR2 SVGAGI are derived from the germline V gene (reference sequence).

Sequenced sample: blood. The receptor comes from a woman aged 30 to 39 in good health. The sequence links TRBV6-6 to TRBJ1-5; a confident D gene designation cannot be given. The CDR3 in this case is CASSYLGNQPQHF. The DNA sequence reads TGTGCCAGCAGTTATCTGGGAAATCAGCCCCAGCATTTT.